This TCR beta chain was obtained from a study of blood T cell repertoires in COVID-19. J was trimmed by 7 bases and V by 4 bases; bases with no gene match: 9. The V gene's germline CDR1 is SGHNT and CDR2 YYREEE (reference sequence). This CDR3 region has 15 residues. Methods used by the authors: The assay estimated nucleated cells by amplifying reference gene primers. Clones were sequenced by immunoSEQ multiplex PCR, and TCRdb holds only the in-frame ones, with some missing. V and J calls and clone size come straight from that table; D and trimming were deduced from the DNA. The sample consists of about 480,000 clones, 88% of them appearing once. In terms of age and location, participants ranged from roughly 18 to 95 years and lived in about 25 US areas. Participants' own reports of clinical history determined their cohort assignment. Cohort 3 donors were reported recovered after two negative PCRs, clearance, or symptom resolution.

The V call is TRBV5-4, the J call TRBJ2-1; 9 bases agree with TRBD2. This sequence was found in a woman aged 40-49 years who had recovered from COVID-19. The sample was PBMCs or T cells enriched from blood (not recorded which). The CDR3 reads CASSLFSGRTNEQFF. The CDR3 DNA reads as TGTGCCAGCAGCCTCTTTAGCGGGAGAACAAATGAGCAGTTCTTC.